The 10 T cell receptor beta chains given below trace back to one sample, sequenced in a study of graft-versus-host responses after intestinal transplantation. Using immunoSEQ multiplex PCR, the repertoire was profiled, and TCRdb retains in-frame clones only, with some absent. The sample has some 90,000 clones; roughly 92% are singletons. These receptors have no identified antigens. Sequenced material: unstimulated CD8+ T cells sorted from spleen or lymph node cells, taken before transplant. The origin of the receptors is a human donor who was the organ donor for an intestinal transplant.

This chain connects TRBV7-8 to TRBJ2-1; D is possibly TRBD1 (6 bases). Germline CDR1 reads SGHVS; CDR2 reads FQNEAQ. The CDR3 contains 18 residues. The V gene lost 1 base and the J gene lost 5 bases, with 21 bases spanning the gap. CDR3: CASSLGPHLGAKHNEQFF. DNA of the CDR3: TGTGCCAGCAGCTTAGGCCCCCATCTGGGGGCGAAACACAATGAGCAGTTCTTC.

A single count supports this clone. The chain combines TRBV27 with TRBJ2-7; 7 bases line up with TRBD1. This CDR3 is 16 amino acids long. CDR1 and CDR2 (germline): MNHEY, SMNVEV (reference sequence). Trimming removed 2 bases from V and 6 bases from J; junction bases left unmatched: 13. CDR3 in amino acids: CASSLTFRQGPLEQYF. DNA of the CDR3: TGTGCCAGCAGTTTAACCTTTCGACAGGGACCCCTCGAGCAGTACTTC.

The gene calls are TRBV27 and TRBJ1-1; perhaps TRBD1 as D (6 bases). Germline CDR1 MNHEY, CDR2 SMNVEV (reference sequence). The CDR3 runs 15 residues. V gave up 5 bases and J gave up 3 bases, with 16 bases separating them. This chain's CDR3 is CASSEEGGGYTEAFF. CDR3 DNA sequence: TGTGCCAGCAGTGAAGAGGGGGGAGGGTACACTGAAGCTTTCTTT.

The V call is TRBV7-2, the J call TRBJ2-3, with TRBD2 matching 15 bases. Germline CDR1 reads SGHTA; CDR2 reads FQGNSA. With 5 bases clipped from V and 1 base from J, the junction kept 7 bases outside the gene matches. The CDR3 has 18 residues. The chain's CDR3 is CASSAGTSGGPRTDTQYF. CDR3 bases: TGTGCCAGCAGCGCCGGGACTAGCGGGGGGCCTCGCACAGATACGCAGTATTTT.

The rearrangement uses TRBV25-1 and TRBJ2-1; D gene unclear. Per germline, CDR1 MGHDK and CDR2 SYGVNS. This CDR3 spans 14 amino acids. The V and J ends lost 3 bases and 6 bases respectively, with 12 bases between them. The CDR3 is CASSDAVTTNEQFF. In nucleotides, the CDR3 is TGTGCCAGCAGTGACGCTGTTACAACCAATGAGCAGTTCTTC.

V gene TRBV29-1 combines with J gene TRBJ1-1; TRBD1 is a possible D gene (5 bases). This CDR3 contains 14 residues. Germline CDR1 SQVTM, CDR2 ANQGSEA. V lost 1 base and J 7 bases, leaving 16 bases between the germline ends. The CDR3 DNA is TGCAGCGTTGAAGGAAAGGGCAGGGAGGGTGAAGCTTTCTTT. The encoded protein is CSVEGKGREGEAFF. The whole variable domain, filled in from reference TRBV29-1 and TRBJ1-1, reads SAVISQKPSRDICQRGTSLTIQCQVDSQVTMMFWYRQQPGQSLTLIATANQGSEATYESGFVIDKFPISRPNLTFSTLTVSNMSPEDSSIYLCSVEGKGREGEAFFGQGTRLTVV.

The V and J genes are TRBV28 and TRBJ1-2; 10 nucleotides match TRBD1. Looked up from germline, CDR1 is MDHEN and CDR2 is SYDVKM. The J segment lost 4 bases and the V segment lost 3 bases, leaving 14 bases of the junction unmatched. CDR3 length: 18 residues. CDR3 sequence: CASSFLHAPGQGTYGYTF. The CDR3 nucleotides read TGTGCCAGCAGTTTTCTCCACGCTCCGGGACAGGGGACCTATGGCTACACCTTC.

This clone was seen just once. The rearrangement uses TRBV19 and TRBJ1-2, with D tentatively TRBD1 (6 bases). CDR3 length: 18 residues. Germline V CDR1 and CDR2: LNHDA, SQIVND (reference sequence). Trimming removed 0 bases from V and 3 bases from J, with 20 bases in between. This CDR3 is CASSIDRPGDTLDYGYTF. DNA for the CDR3: TGTGCCAGTAGTATAGATCGGCCAGGGGATACACTTGACTATGGCTACACCTTC.

This chain connects TRBV19 to TRBJ2-7, with 10 bases fitting TRBD2. CDR3 size: 14 residues. The germline CDR1 and CDR2 sequences are LNHDA and SQIVND (reference sequence). V dropped 6 bases and J dropped 1; count of bases not matched to a gene: 3. This CDR3 reads CASSTSGISYEQYF. DNA of the CDR3: TGTGCCAGTAGCACTAGCGGGATATCCTACGAGCAGTACTTC.

There are a few counts of this clone. The V and J genes are TRBV11-2 and TRBJ2-1; 10 positions agree with TRBD2. The CDR3 is 17 amino acids. J was trimmed by 6 bases and V by 4 bases; bases with no gene match: 12. The germline V gene encodes CDR1 SGHAT and CDR2 FQNNGV. The CDR3 coding sequence is TGTGCCAGCAGCTGGGGTGGTAGCGGGGGGTTGGGCAATGAGCAGTTCTTC. Its translation: CASSWGGSGGLGNEQFF. Full variable domain (outside the CDR3, taken from reference TRBV11-2 and TRBJ2-1): EAGVAQSPRYKIIEKRQSVAFWCNPISGHATLYWYQQILGQGPKLLIQFQNNGVVDDSQLPKDRFSAERLKGVDSTLKIQPAKLEDSAVYLCASSWGGSGGLGNEQFFGPGTRLTVL.